This section outlines one TCR beta chain sequence together with its context. This sample was taken from a study of shared clonotypes between healthy human individuals. Assay execution proceeded at the deep level. Libraries were prepared by immunoSEQ multiplex PCR; TCRdb keeps only in-frame clonotypes and omits some of them. The table lists around 2.1 million clones, under 95% of them singletons. The germline CDR1 and CDR2 sequences are MNHEY and SMNVEV (reference sequence). Unmatched junction bases numbered 6, after V lost 4 bases and J lost 3 bases. The CDR3 sequence is 14 residues long. Terminally differentiated effector memory CD45RA+ cells were excluded from the naive CD8 cells, which were CD45RO-negative and positively selected for CCR7.

The V and J genes are TRBV27 and TRBJ2-7; 7 bases align to TRBD1. The TCR sequence derives from a man younger than 35 in good health. Some clones in this sample may be carry-over from other donors' samples. The sample was naive CD8+ T cells from PBMCs. The CDR3 region has the DNA TGTGCCAGCAGTTCCGGGACAGCCGACTACGAGCAGTACTTC. As protein: CASSSGTADYEQYF.